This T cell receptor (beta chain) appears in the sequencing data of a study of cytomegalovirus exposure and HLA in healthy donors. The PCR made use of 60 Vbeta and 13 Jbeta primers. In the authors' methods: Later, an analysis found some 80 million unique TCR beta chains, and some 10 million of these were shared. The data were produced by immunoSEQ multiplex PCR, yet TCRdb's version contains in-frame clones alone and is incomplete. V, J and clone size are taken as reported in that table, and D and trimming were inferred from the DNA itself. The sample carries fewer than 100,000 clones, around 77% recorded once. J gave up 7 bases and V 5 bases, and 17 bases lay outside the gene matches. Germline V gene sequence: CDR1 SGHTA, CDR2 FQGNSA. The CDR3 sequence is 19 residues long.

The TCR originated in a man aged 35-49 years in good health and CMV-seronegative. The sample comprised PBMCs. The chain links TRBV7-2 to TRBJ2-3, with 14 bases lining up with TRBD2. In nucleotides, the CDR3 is TGTGCCAGCAGCGGAAGCTTGCCCGGGACTAGCGGGAGTACAAATACGCAGTATTTT. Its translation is CASSGSLPGTSGSTNTQYF.